Sequencing of this TCR beta chain was carried out in a study of T cell responses to AZD1222 COVID-19 vaccine. Comments on this clone: Antigen specificity is unknown.

Findings and limits, study-wide: Elevations in Spike-specific TCR breadth and depth followed administration of two AZD1222 doses. Seropositive status at baseline applied to only 6 or 7 AZD1222 recipients.

Data came from immunoSEQ multiplex PCR; TCRdb stores just in-frame clones and leaves some out. The sample lists 140,000 to 150,000 clones; approximately 88% were seen once. The J segment lost 3 bases and the V segment lost 1 base, leaving 16 bases of the junction unmatched. The CDR3 is made up of 19 amino acids. In germline, CDR1 is SNHLY, CDR2 FYNNEI. This sequence originates from an adult in good health. The V call is TRBV2, the J call TRBJ2-3; 7 bases map to TRBD1. The sequencing here drew on peripheral blood, taken on day 0 of AZD1222 vaccination. CDR3 sequence (DNA): TGTGCCAGCAGTGAAGTAATTCTCTTGCTGACAGGGCATACAGATACGCAGTATTTT. Its protein is CASSEVILLLTGHTDTQYF.